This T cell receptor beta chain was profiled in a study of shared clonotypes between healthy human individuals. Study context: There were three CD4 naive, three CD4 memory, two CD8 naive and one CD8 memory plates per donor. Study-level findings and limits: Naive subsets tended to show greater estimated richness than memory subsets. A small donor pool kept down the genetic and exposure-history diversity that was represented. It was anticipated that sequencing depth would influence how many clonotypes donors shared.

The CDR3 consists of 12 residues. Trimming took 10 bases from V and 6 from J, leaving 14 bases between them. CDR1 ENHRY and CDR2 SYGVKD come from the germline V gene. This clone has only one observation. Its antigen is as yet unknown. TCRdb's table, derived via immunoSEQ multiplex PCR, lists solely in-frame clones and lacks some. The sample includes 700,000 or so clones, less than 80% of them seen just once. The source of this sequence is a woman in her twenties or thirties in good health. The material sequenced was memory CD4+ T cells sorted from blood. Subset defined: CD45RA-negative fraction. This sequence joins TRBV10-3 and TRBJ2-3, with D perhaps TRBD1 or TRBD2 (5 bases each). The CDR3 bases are TGTGCCAGTGAGGGAGAGGGGGATACGCAGTATTTT. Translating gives CASEGEGDTQYF.